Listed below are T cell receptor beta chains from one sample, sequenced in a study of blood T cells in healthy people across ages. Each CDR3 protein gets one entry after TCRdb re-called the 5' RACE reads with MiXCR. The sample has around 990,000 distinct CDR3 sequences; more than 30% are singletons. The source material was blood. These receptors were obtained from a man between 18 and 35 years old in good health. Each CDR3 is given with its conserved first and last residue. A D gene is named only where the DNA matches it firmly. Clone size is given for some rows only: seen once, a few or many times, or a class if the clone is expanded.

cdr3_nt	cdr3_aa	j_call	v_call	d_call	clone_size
TGTGCCAGCAGCCAAGACTACGCGAACACCGGGGAGCTGTTTTTT	CASSQDYANTGELFF	TRBJ2-2	TRBV4-2	.	.
TGTGCCAGCAGTACTCTAGTTAGCGGGGGGGCCAGCGCAGATACGCAGTATTTT	CASSTLVSGGASADTQYF	TRBJ2-3	TRBV12-3/TRBV12-4	TRBD2	.
TGCAGCGTTTCGAACACTGAAGCTTTCTTT	CSVSNTEAFF	TRBJ1-1	TRBV29-1	.	many
TGTGCCAGCAGCTTCGCGCCCGGAAACACTGAAGCTTTCTTT	CASSFAPGNTEAFF	TRBJ1-1	TRBV7-9	.	few
TGCGCCAGTACCGGAGGCCGTATTACGGGTGGCACTGAAGCTTTCTTT	CASTGGRITGGTEAFF	TRBJ1-1	TRBV4-1	.	few
TGTGCCAGCAGTACAGTTAGGGGGAACACTGAAGCTTTCTTT	CASSTVRGNTEAFF	TRBJ1-1	TRBV25-1	.	.
TGTGCCAGCAGCTTATTGGGGAATGAAGCTTTCTTT	CASSLLGNEAFF	TRBJ1-1	TRBV13	.	few
TGTGCCAGCAGTTTCCGGGTGGACGCTTTCTTT	CASSFRVDAFF	TRBJ1-1	TRBV28	.	.
TGTGCCAGCAGTTTACATGGGACTCAGGATACGCAGTATTTT	CASSLHGTQDTQYF	TRBJ2-3	TRBV12-3/TRBV12-4	.	few
TGTGCCAGCAGCTTTGGCGATGCCCCTAATTCACCCCTCCACTTT	CASSFGDAPNSPLHF	TRBJ1-6	TRBV7-9	.	.
TGTGCCAGCAGCAAAGGGGAGTCAGGGCGCAATCAGCCCCAGCATTTT	CASSKGESGRNQPQHF	TRBJ1-5	TRBV21-1	.	once
TGTGCCAGCAGTTTCTGGACAGGGGACGGCTACACCTTC	CASSFWTGDGYTF	TRBJ1-2	TRBV27	TRBD1	many
TGTGCCAGCAGCCTTCCAGGGACTAGCGGGAGTCGGAACGAGCAGTACTTC	CASSLPGTSGSRNEQYF	TRBJ2-7	TRBV4-2	TRBD2	.
TGCGCCAGCAGCTTGGCCCTGACCCGATGGGCCCACGAGCAGTACTTC	CASSLALTRWAHEQYF	TRBJ2-7	TRBV5-1	.	.
TGCGCCAGCAGCTTGGCCAGGTACCAAGAGACCCAGTACTTC	CASSLARYQETQYF	TRBJ2-5	TRBV5-1	.	.
TGTGCCAGCAGCTTAGAAGGGGTAGTAGGGAATGAGCAGTTCTTC	CASSLEGVVGNEQFF	TRBJ2-1	TRBV11-1	.	.
TGTGCCAGCAGCCAAGAACGGACAGGGCCCCAAGAGACCCAGTACTTC	CASSQERTGPQETQYF	TRBJ2-5	TRBV4-2	TRBD1	few
TGCGCCAGCAGCTTGGACAGCCGTCCTTACTACGAGCAGTACTTC	CASSLDSRPYYEQYF	TRBJ2-7	TRBV5-1	.	few
TGCGCCAGCAGCCAAGATCCCCGGACGACCTACGAGCAGTACTTC	CASSQDPRTTYEQYF	TRBJ2-7	TRBV4-3	.	.
TGTGCCAGCAGCCGATACTTGGGACGGCCGAACACTGAAGCTTTCTTT	CASSRYLGRPNTEAFF	TRBJ1-1	TRBV14	.	few
TGCAGTGCTAATAGTCTGGGACAGGGAAAAGTCAATGAGCAGTTCTTC	CSANSLGQGKVNEQFF	TRBJ2-1	TRBV20-1	TRBD1	.
TGCGCCAGCAGCCAAGGCGGGTTCAACCATGGCTACACCTTC	CASSQGGFNHGYTF	TRBJ1-2	TRBV4-1	.	once
TGCAGCGTTGAAGGATTGGGGGCAAAAAGTCAGGATGGCTACACCTTC	CSVEGLGAKSQDGYTF	TRBJ1-2	TRBV29-1	.	.
TGTGCCAGCAGTCGGGACAGAGAAGGTAGCTACACCTTC	CASSRDREGSYTF	TRBJ1-2	TRBV6-5	TRBD1	few
TGCGCCAGCAGCCAAGGACCCGAGCGGGAGAGCTCCTACAATGAGCAGTTCTTC	CASSQGPERESSYNEQFF	TRBJ2-1	TRBV4-3	TRBD2	.
TGTGCCAGCAGCCCCTTCGACCCCAATGAGCAGTACTTC	CASSPFDPNEQYF	TRBJ2-7	TRBV7-9	.	.
TGTGCCAGCAGTTACTCTCGGGACTGGGATATAGATACGCAGTATTTT	CASSYSRDWDIDTQYF	TRBJ2-3	TRBV6-2/TRBV6-3	.	.
TGTGCCTGCAGCCCCGGGACAGATGTCTACAATGAGCAGTACTTC	CACSPGTDVYNEQYF	TRBJ2-7	TRBV7-2	TRBD1	.
TGCGCCAGCAGCTCGCAGAGACTTACAGATACGCAGTATTTT	CASSSQRLTDTQYF	TRBJ2-3	TRBV5-1	.	many
TGTGCCAGCAGGACGGGACAGGGGACCTACAATGGGCAGTTCTTC	CASRTGQGTYNGQFF	TRBJ2-1	TRBV27	TRBD1	.
TGTGCCAGCAGTCCTGGGTTGTATGGCTACACCTTC	CASSPGLYGYTF	TRBJ1-2	TRBV28	.	.
TGTGCCAGCAGCGTCCGCAACTACAATGAGCAGTTCTTC	CASSVRNYNEQFF	TRBJ2-1	TRBV9	.	.
TGTGCCAGCAGTTTATGGTTCCGAGCGGGGGTAACGAACACCGGGGAGCTGTTTTTT	CASSLWFRAGVTNTGELFF	TRBJ2-2	TRBV12-3/TRBV12-4	TRBD2	few
TGCAGCGTTTTAGACAGGGGGAATCAGCCCCAGCATTTT	CSVLDRGNQPQHF	TRBJ1-5	TRBV29-1	TRBD1	few
TGTGCCAGCAGAAACAGACAGGGCCGCACAGATACGCAGTATTTT	CASRNRQGRTDTQYF	TRBJ2-3	TRBV28	TRBD1	.
TGCGCCAGCAGCCGAGACCCGCGGGCCCTGAACACTGAAGCTTTCTTT	CASSRDPRALNTEAFF	TRBJ1-1	TRBV4-3	.	many
TGTGCCAGCAGTTACTCGACAGGGGGCGCTTACAATGAGCAGTTCTTC	CASSYSTGGAYNEQFF	TRBJ2-1	TRBV3-1	TRBD1	few